The clone carrying this TCR beta chain has only a few counts. Its antigen is still unknown. This sample was included in a study of T-cell memory formation after mild COVID-19. In the study overall: Each donor largely had its own TCR clusters.

The germline V and J ends were trimmed by 3 bases and 5 bases, with 9 bases remaining between them. The germline V gene has CDR1 SGHTA and CDR2 FQGTGA. This CDR3 spans 13 amino acids. The authors produced TCR alpha and TCR beta cDNA libraries with sample barcodes and UMIs by 5'RACE using constant-segment primers. TCRdb analysed the 5' RACE reads with MiXCR anew, one entry per CDR3 protein. The table shows approximately 480,000 distinct CDR3 sequences, with over 15% occurring only once. Notes on the study in general: Day 15 to 85 contractors were CD4/CD8 balanced; later expanders leaned CD4+. Contracting CD8+ clones were enriched in EMRA, CD4+ mainly in CM and EM.

The specimen was PBMCs or a T cell subset sorted from them (not recorded which). This sequence was found in an adult woman who had mild COVID-19 (a few samples of this study predate the infection). Cell type and time point are not known. This chain links TRBV7-3 with TRBJ2-3; D unclear. The CDR3 sequence is CASSFRALDTQYF. The DNA of the CDR3 is TGTGCCAGCAGCTTCCGGGCCTTAGATACGCAGTATTTT.